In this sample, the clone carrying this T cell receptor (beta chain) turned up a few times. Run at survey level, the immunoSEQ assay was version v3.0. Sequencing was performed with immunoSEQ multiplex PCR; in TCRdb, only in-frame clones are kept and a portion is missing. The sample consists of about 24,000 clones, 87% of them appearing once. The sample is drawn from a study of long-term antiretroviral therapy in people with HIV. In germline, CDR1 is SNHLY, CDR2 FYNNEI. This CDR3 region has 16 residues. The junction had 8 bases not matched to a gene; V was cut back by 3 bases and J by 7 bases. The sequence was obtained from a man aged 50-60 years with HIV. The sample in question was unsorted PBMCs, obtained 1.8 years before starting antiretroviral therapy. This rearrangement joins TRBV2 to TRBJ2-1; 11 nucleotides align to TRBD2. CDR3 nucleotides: TGTGCCAGCAGTGAGTCACTAGCGGGAGTAGTTAATGAGCAGTTCTTC. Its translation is CASSESLAGVVNEQFF.